Shown below are 22 T cell receptor beta chains from a single sample sequenced in a study of T cell clusters in autoimmune cytopenias. TRB was amplified by touch-down multiplex PCR, primer pools A and B combined. Reanalyzing the multiplex PCR reads, TCRdb keeps one entry per CDR3 protein, without DNA. The sample totals about 3,500 distinct CDR3 sequences. Each sample's input was roughly 250 ng genomic DNA, some 40,000 genome equivalents. The sample was peripheral blood. These receptors were taken from a human donor with an autoimmune cytopenia or autoimmune hepatitis (not recorded which).

This clonotype counts as medium-sized by frequency. The CDR3 here is CASSLSRLTEAFF. This chain joins TRBV27 and TRBJ1-1. CDR1 is MNHEY, CDR2 SMNVEV, per germline (reference sequence). The CDR3 has 13 residues.

Frequency places this clonotype as medium-sized (0.01 to 0.1%). Here the CDR3 reads CATSRGDVSGANVLTF. The rearrangement uses TRBV15 and TRBJ2-6; TCRdb outputs TRBD1, but without DNA this stays unchecked. The CDR3 loop spans 16 amino acids. The germline CDR1 and CDR2 sequences are LNHNV and YYDKDF (reference sequence).

J is TRBJ2-1 and V is TRBV6-2 or TRBV6-3; TCRdb selects TRBD2, and the lack of DNA leaves this call unchecked. CDR3 length: 16 residues. Germline V gene lookup returns CDR1 MNHEY and CDR2 SVGEGT. The CDR3 loop reads CASRIGTSGGNNEQFF.

This clonotype is classed as large by frequency. The V gene is TRBV12-3 or TRBV12-4, the J gene TRBJ2-1; with no DNA, the TCRdb D assignment of TRBD2 cannot be verified. The length of the CDR3 is 13 residues. This CDR3 reads CASRGGGAFEQFF.

This clonotype counts as medium-sized by frequency. This chain joins TRBV7-6 and TRBJ2-1. The CDR3 loop spans 14 amino acids. CDR1 and CDR2 (germline): SGHVS, FNYEAQ. CDR3: CASSPTWSYNEQFF.

Considering frequency, this clonotype is medium-sized. The rearrangement uses TRBV11-3 and TRBJ2-5. Germline-derived CDR1 and CDR2 are SGHNT and YENEEA. The CDR3 has 14 amino acids. The CDR3 here is CASSGGGDQETQYF.

The chain couples TRBV27 to TRBJ2-7; there is no DNA to check the TCRdb D call of TRBD1. This CDR3 comprises 14 residues. From germline, CDR1 is MNHEY and CDR2 SMNVEV (reference sequence). The CDR3 region is CASIGRGAAYEQYF.

Judged by frequency, this clonotype is medium-sized. The chain is built from TRBV5-6 and TRBJ2-7; without DNA, the TCRdb call of TRBD2 cannot be checked. The germline CDR1 and CDR2 sequences are SGHDT and YYEEEE. The CDR3 runs 14 residues. The CDR3 region is CASSGAGGVSEQYF.

The chain recombines TRBV19 with TRBJ2-7; TCRdb's D call, TRBD2, is unchecked because there is no DNA. This CDR3 has 16 residues. Germline loops: CDR1 LNHDA, CDR2 SQIVND (reference sequence). CDR3 residues: CASSIDGTSGTYEQYF.

The rearrangement links TRBV6-6 to TRBJ1-5; the TCRdb call, TRBD1, lacks DNA for checking. The germline CDR1 and CDR2 sequences are MNHNY and SVGAGI (reference sequence). The length of the CDR3 is 15 residues. CDR3 amino acids: CASTHRDHSNQHQHF.

In terms of frequency, this clonotype is medium-sized. The CDR3 loop reads CATEFGAQETQYF. The J gene is TRBJ2-5, the V gene TRBV30; TCRdb's assignment of TRBD1 cannot be checked, as there is no DNA. The CDR3 contains 13 residues. In germline, CDR1 is GTSNPN, CDR2 SVGIG (reference sequence).

The V and J genes are TRBV27 and TRBJ1-6; as DNA is missing, the TRBD1 call by TCRdb cannot be tested. This CDR3 contains 15 residues. The germline V gene has CDR1 MNHEY and CDR2 SMNVEV (reference sequence). The CDR3 region is CASSLGQVGNSPLHF.

This clonotype is labeled medium-sized based on frequency. The chain employs TRBV29-1 and TRBJ1-2; as DNA is missing, the TRBD1 call by TCRdb cannot be tested. Per the germline V gene, CDR1 is SQVTM and CDR2 is ANQGSEA. The CDR3 sequence is 13 residues long. CDR3 sequence reads: CSVGTGGSYGYTF.

This clonotype is labeled medium-sized based on frequency. The chain has TRBV13 and TRBJ1-1; absent DNA, TCRdb's TRBD1 call cannot be checked. The CDR3 extends over 16 amino acids. CDR1 is PRHDT, CDR2 FYEKMQ, per germline (reference sequence). CDR3 residues: CASSQGGAAITTEAFF.

The V call is TRBV15, the J call TRBJ2-2; TCRdb reports TRBD1, a call that lacks DNA to check it against. This CDR3 is 13 amino acids long. Germline assignment: CDR1 LNHNV and CDR2 YYDKDF (reference sequence). The CDR3 sequence: CAILDRETGELFF.

The rearrangement uses TRBV29-1 and TRBJ2-7; with no DNA, the TCRdb D assignment of TRBD2 cannot be verified. From germline, CDR1 is SQVTM and CDR2 ANQGSEA. The CDR3 length is 16 residues. The CDR3 is CSVEDPLAARYNEQYF.

By frequency, this clonotype is medium-sized (0.01 to 0.1%). The chain combines TRBV19 with TRBJ2-2; lacking DNA, the TRBD1 call made by TCRdb goes unchecked. The CDR3 runs 14 residues. Germline CDR1 and CDR2: LNHDA and SQIVND (reference sequence). CDR3 protein: CASSIDQGAGELFF.

The chain couples TRBV5-6 to TRBJ1-5; TCRdb picks TRBD1, but there is no DNA to check that call. Germline V gene sequence: CDR1 SGHDT, CDR2 YYEEEE. The CDR3 consists of 15 residues. This CDR3 is CASSPGLNSNQPQHF.

This sequence joins TRBV29-1 and TRBJ2-1; the TCRdb D gene call, TRBD1, has no DNA to confirm it. The CDR3 extends over 14 amino acids. The germline V gene encodes CDR1 SQVTM and CDR2 ANQGSEA. This CDR3 is CSVSGTGLYNEQFF.

Measured by frequency, this clonotype is medium-sized (0.01 to 0.1%). The J gene is TRBJ1-2, the V gene TRBV24-1; TCRdb's D gene call, TRBD1, goes unchecked for lack of DNA. Germline V lookup: CDR1 KGHDR, CDR2 SFDVKD. The CDR3 sequence is 13 residues long. CDR3 residues: CATRQGAGYGYTF.

This clonotype is deemed medium-sized by its frequency. The J gene is TRBJ2-1, the V gene TRBV30. The CDR3 runs 11 residues. Germline-derived CDR1 and CDR2 are GTSNPN and SVGIG (reference sequence). This CDR3 reads CAWTQYNEQFF.

The gene calls are TRBV6-2 or TRBV6-3 and TRBJ2-1; TCRdb's D call, TRBD2, is unchecked because there is no DNA. The CDR3 is 14 residues long. Germline V gene data show CDR1 as MNHEY and CDR2 as SVGEGT. CDR3 in amino acids: CANLAGVGKNEQFF.